This entry concerns a single TCR beta chain. This CDR3 spans 12 amino acids. V shed 7 bases and J shed 9 bases, with 13 bases lying between them. Germline CDR1 SNHLY, CDR2 FYNNEI. The sample originates from a study of shared clonotypes between healthy human individuals. Profiled with immunoSEQ multiplex PCR; TCRdb holds only in-frame clones, not every one. Found here are over 1.5 million clones, 95% to 99% of them singletons; the top ten hold roughly 0.42%. V usage is TRBV2 and J usage is TRBJ2-1; D ambiguous. Input material: naive CD4+ T cells sorted from blood. The subset is: CD45RA+ positively selected. The clonotype comes from a man younger than 45 in good health. CDR3 DNA: TGTGCCAGCAAGCTAGTAGTATCTGAGCAGTTCTTC. Translation: CASKLVVSEQFF.